This TCR beta chain was recovered during a study of T cell repertoires in cytomegalovirus infection. About the research overall: Selected CMV epitopes included recently identified HLA-C-restricted ones as well as well-studied HLA-B-restricted ones. Public TCR beta signatures indicated both CMV infection and matching HLA type.

As concerns this clonotype: Its antigen remains unidentified.

Study findings and constraints: Using cumulative public TCR beta family frequency, the authors identified those who carried CMV together with the relevant HLA.

Germline V gene sequence: CDR1 SGDLS, CDR2 YYNGEE. The CDR3 runs 14 residues. The V gene lost 2 bases and the J gene lost 4 bases, with 10 bases spanning the gap. TCRdb recomputed calls from the reads with MiXCR, one row per CDR3 protein. The sample has around 430,000 distinct CDR3 sequences, 42% seen once; the top ten hold around two fifths. The sequenced sample was cultured PBMCs, obtained from culture after CMV antigen stimulation. The TCR was taken from a human donor in good health (CMV status not recorded). Some clones in this sample may be carry-over from other donors' samples. The rearrangement uses TRBV9 and TRBJ2-1, with D maybe TRBD2 (6 bases). The CDR3 sequence is CASSVGGAYNEQFF. The CDR3 DNA reads TGTGCCAGCAGCGTCGGCGGGGCGTACAATGAGCAGTTCTTC.